This T cell receptor (beta chain) was identified in a study of T cell repertoires in cytomegalovirus infection. Study summary: Both recently identified HLA-C-restricted and well-studied HLA-B-restricted CMV epitopes were used in the study. Public TCR beta signatures indicated both CMV infection and matching HLA type. Study findings and constraints: Identification of carriers of CMV plus the relevant HLA was performed using cumulative public TCR beta family frequency.

The table lists this clonotype with many counts. Its specificity is not known. CDR1 and CDR2 (germline): SGHTA, FQGNSA. V was pared by 5 bases and J by 8 bases, with 9 bases of the junction left unmatched. This CDR3 has 14 amino acids. MiXCR was run by TCRdb on the reads, yielding one entry per CDR3 protein. The table records 600,000 to 700,000 distinct CDR3 sequences, around 31% of them present only once. The chain has TRBV7-2 and TRBJ1-2, with 9 bases lining up with TRBD1. The specimen comprised cultured PBMCs, sampled from culture after CMV antigen stimulation. The clonotype was recovered from a human donor in good health (CMV status not recorded). Some clones in this sample may be carry-over from other donors' samples. CDR3 sequence reads: CASSPGQGSRGYTF. CDR3 nucleotides: TGTGCCAGCAGCCCGGGACAGGGCAGCCGAGGCTACACCTTC.